This T cell receptor beta chain was captured by sequencing in a study of shared clonotypes between healthy human individuals. Details on this clone: What it binds is unknown.

Nashville, Tennessee was home to all donors, who were Caucasian adults. General observations from the study: Investigators collected only blood, and repertoires in tissues likely differ.

Each unsorted PBMC replicate got 300 ng genomic DNA, 25,000 to 30,000 genomes. This table comes from immunoSEQ multiplex PCR, and its TCRdb copy is limited to in-frame clones, with some not included. The repertoire holds approximately 500,000 clones, 60% to 80% seen once, with around 12% in the top ten. The specimen sequenced was PBMCs. The receptor's source is a woman aged 40 to 55 in good health. Some clones in this sample may be carry-over from other donors' samples.

CDR3 amino acids: CASSLLWGNREWDGYTF. The CDR3 DNA follows: TGTGCCAGTAGCCTACTTTGGGGGAACAGGGAATGGGATGGCTACACCTTC. V is TRBV19 and J is TRBJ1-2; maybe TRBD1 (6 bases). This CDR3 spans 17 amino acids. CDR1 and CDR2 (germline): LNHDA, SQIVND (reference sequence). The germline V and J ends were trimmed by 6 bases and 6 bases, with 26 bases remaining between them.